One T cell receptor beta chain is described in this entry. This entry belongs to a study of control samples from healthy donors and cancer patients. Trimming pared 0 bases from V and 4 bases from J, leaving 12 bases between. Germline V gene sequence: CDR1 LGHDT, CDR2 YNNKEL (reference sequence). The CDR3 extends over 15 amino acids. Method: immunoSEQ multiplex PCR; TCRdb's copy keeps in-frame clones and lacks some. The sample includes about 140,000 clones, under 95% of them seen just once. Sequencing was done on a sample of blood. The sequence was obtained from a man aged 35-49 years in good health. The V and J genes are TRBV3-1 (or the pseudogene TRBV3-2) and TRBJ1-1; D gene ambiguous. CDR3 nucleotide sequence: TGTGCCAGCAGCCAAGATCCCGAGGGAACCACTGAAGCTTTCTTT. It yields the protein CASSQDPEGTTEAFF.